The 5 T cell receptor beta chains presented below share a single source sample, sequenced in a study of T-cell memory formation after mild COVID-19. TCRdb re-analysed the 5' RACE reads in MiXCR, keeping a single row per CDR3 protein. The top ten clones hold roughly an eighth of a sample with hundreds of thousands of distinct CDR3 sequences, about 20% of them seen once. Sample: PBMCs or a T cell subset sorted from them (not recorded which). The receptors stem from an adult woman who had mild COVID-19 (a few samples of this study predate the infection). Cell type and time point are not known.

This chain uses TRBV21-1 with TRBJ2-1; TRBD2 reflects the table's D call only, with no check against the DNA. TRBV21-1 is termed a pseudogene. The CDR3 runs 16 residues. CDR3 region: CASSKEVLAGPPIPLF. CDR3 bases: TGTGCCAGCAGCAAAGAAGTCCTAGCGGGGCCCCCGATCCCTCTCTTC.

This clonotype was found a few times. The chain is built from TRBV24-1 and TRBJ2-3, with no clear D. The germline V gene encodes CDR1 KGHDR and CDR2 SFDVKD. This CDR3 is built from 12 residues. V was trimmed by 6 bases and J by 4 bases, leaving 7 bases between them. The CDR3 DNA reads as TGTGCCACCAGTTTAGGCCCAGATACGCAGTATTTT. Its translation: CATSLGPDTQYF.

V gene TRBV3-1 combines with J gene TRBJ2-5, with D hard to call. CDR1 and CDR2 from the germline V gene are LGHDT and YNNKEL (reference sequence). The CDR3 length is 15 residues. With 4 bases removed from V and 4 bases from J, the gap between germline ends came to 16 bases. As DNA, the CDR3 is TGTGCCAGCAGCCGAAGCGTCGGCGTAAGAGAGACCCAGTACTTC. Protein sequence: CASSRSVGVRETQYF.

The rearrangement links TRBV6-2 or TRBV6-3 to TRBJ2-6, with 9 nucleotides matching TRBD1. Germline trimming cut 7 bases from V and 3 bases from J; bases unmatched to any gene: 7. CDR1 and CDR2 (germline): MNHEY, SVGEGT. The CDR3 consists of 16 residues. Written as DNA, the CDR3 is TGTGCCAGCACCAGAGACAGGGGGAATGGGGCCAACGTCCTGACTTTC. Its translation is CASTRDRGNGANVLTF.

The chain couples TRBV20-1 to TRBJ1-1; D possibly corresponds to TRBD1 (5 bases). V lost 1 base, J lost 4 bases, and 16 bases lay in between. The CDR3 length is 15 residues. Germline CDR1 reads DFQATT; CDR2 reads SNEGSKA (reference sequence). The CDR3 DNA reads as TGCAGTGCTAGAGGAAGGGACCAAGGGGCCACTGAAGCTTTCTTT. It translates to CSARGRDQGATEAFF.